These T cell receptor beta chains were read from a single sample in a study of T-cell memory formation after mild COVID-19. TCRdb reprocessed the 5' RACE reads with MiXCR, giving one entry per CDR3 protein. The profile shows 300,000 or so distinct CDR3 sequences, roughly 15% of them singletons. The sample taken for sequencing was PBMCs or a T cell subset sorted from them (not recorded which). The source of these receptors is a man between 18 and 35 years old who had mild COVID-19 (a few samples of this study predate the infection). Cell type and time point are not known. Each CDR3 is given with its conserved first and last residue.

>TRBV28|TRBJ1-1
CASSPSGLGNTEAFF
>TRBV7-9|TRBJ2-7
CASSTVNGGYEQYF
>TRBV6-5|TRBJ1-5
CASTHNTQGAHQPQHF
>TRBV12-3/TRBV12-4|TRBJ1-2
CASRRQGQGYTF
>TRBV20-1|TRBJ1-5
CSARAYSNQPQHF
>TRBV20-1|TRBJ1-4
CSASRGLEKLFF
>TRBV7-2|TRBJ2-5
CASSTEEETQYF
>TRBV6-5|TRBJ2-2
CASRNGPGELFF
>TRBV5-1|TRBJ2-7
CASSLVGDTSYEQYF
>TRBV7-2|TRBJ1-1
CASSPRRGRSEAFF
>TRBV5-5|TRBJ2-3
CASSFSGTGPDTQYF
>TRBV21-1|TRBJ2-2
CASRTDRENTGELFF
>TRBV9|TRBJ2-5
CASSVNSGTGETQYF
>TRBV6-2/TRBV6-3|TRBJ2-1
CASTKTGQGAGTQFF
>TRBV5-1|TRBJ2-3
CASSPGQVADTQYF
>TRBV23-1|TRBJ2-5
CASSPLPRGETQYF
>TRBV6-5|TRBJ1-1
CASSSGAGFSTEAFF
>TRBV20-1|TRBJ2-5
CTVPRGGGRETQYF
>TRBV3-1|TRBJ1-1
CASSQGGGLDTEAFF
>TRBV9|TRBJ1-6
CASSVEGRRDSPLHF
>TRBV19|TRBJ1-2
CASSSVWGYTF
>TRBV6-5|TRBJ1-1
CAAYPSEQIYEAFF
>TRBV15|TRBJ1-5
CATSRDFGEERPQHF
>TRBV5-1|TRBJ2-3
CASSLWQGAGADTQYF
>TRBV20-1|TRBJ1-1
CSAHRGPGDTEAFF
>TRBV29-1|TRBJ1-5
CSVGGSPNQPQHF
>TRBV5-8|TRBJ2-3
CASSGGRQPSTDTQYF
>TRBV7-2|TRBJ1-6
CASSTRDGGSPLHF
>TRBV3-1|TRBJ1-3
CASSQMDGMYSGNTIYF
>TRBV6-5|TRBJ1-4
CASRRTGAGKKLFF
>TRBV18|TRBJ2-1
CASSPGTNSYNEQFF
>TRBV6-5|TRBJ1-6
CASSLRQGYTSYNSPLHF
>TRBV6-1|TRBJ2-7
CASSLPRRAAPGYEQYF
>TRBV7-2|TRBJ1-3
CASSLVGSPWGNTIYF
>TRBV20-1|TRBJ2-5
CSATGLADQETQYF
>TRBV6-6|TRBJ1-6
CASRGPSSYNSPLHF
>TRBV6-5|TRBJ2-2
CASRRQGSTGELFF
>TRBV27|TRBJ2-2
CASSLRTGGELFF
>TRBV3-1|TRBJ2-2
CASSQGSRPGTGELFF